These 5 T cell receptor beta chains share one sample of origin, sequenced in a study of cytomegalovirus exposure and HLA in healthy donors. This PCR relied on a set of 60 Vbeta primers and 13 Jbeta primers. Data came from immunoSEQ multiplex PCR; TCRdb stores just in-frame clones and leaves some out. In the table there are 150,000 to 200,000 clones, 84% of which are singletons. The sequenced sample consisted of PBMCs. The receptors here all came from a girl aged 10-17 years in good health and CMV-seropositive.

The J gene is TRBJ2-1, the V gene TRBV13, with D possibly being TRBD2 (6 bases). CDR1 and CDR2 from the germline V gene are PRHDT and FYEKMQ (reference sequence). CDR3 length equals 15 residues. Deletions cut 0 bases from V and 9 bases from J, with 15 bases between. The CDR3 sequence is CASSLGGGVITEQFF. In nucleotides, the CDR3 is TGTGCCAGCAGCTTAGGGGGCGGGGTGATCACTGAGCAGTTCTTC.

The chain is built from TRBV7-3 and TRBJ2-7; D perhaps matches TRBD1 (8 bases). This CDR3 is 13 amino acids long. Between the trimmed V and J ends, which lost 5 bases and 7 bases, there was a span of 15 bases. Germline V gene sequence: CDR1 SGHTA, CDR2 FQGTGA. Written as DNA, the CDR3 is TGTGCCAGCAGCGTTACAGGGGGGGGTGAGCAGTACTTC. Its protein is CASSVTGGGEQYF.

V is TRBV2 and J is TRBJ1-1; 8 bases line up with TRBD1. The CDR3 is 13 residues long. The ends lost 7 bases at V and 3 bases at J; junction bases unmatched: 4. In germline, CDR1 is SNHLY, CDR2 FYNNEI. This CDR3 reads CASMTGEYTEAFF. For the CDR3, the DNA is TGTGCCAGCATGACAGGGGAGTACACTGAAGCTTTCTTT.

The rearrangement joins TRBV4-2 to TRBJ2-5, with 12 bases fitting TRBD2. CDR3 length equals 15 residues. Germline loops: CDR1 LGHNA, CDR2 YNFKEQ. Trimming removed 4 bases from V and 3 bases from J; junction bases left unmatched: 3. The CDR3 DNA is TGTGCCAGCAGCCGCACTAGCGGGGGGAAAGAGACCCAGTACTTC. This encodes CASSRTSGGKETQYF.

This clone showed up just once. The V gene is TRBV7-5, the J gene TRBJ1-2. TRBV7-5 is reported as a pseudogene. The CDR3 is 16 residues long. Here the CDR3 DNA reads TGTGCCAGAAGCTTAGATCGGGGGGCCCCTAACTATGGCTACACCTTC. It is translated as CARSLDRGAPNYGYTF.